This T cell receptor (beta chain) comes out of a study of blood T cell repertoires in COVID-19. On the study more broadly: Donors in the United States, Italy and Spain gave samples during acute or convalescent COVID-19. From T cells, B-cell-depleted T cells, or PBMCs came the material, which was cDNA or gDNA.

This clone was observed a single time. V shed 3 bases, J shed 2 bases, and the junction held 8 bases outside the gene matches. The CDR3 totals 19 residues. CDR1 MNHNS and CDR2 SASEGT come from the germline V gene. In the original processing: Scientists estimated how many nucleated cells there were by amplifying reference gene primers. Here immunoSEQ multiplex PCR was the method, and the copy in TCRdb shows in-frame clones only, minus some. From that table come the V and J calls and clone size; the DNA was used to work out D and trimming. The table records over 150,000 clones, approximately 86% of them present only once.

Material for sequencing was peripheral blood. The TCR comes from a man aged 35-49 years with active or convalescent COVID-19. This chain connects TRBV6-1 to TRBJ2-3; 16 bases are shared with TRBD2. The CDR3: CASSERGLAGGPSTDTQYF. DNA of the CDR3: TGTGCCAGCAGTGAGAGGGGACTAGCGGGGGGGCCTTCCACAGATACGCAGTATTTT.